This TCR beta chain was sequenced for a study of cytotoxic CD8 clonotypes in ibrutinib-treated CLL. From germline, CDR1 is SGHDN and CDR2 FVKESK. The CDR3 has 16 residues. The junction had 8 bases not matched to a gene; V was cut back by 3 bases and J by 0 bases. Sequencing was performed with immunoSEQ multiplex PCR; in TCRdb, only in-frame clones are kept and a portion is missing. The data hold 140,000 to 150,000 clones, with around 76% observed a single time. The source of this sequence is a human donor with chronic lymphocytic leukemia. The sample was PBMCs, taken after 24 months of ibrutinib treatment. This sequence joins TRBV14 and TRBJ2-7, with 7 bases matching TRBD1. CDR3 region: CASSQLIPGGSYEQYF. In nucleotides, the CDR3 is TGTGCCAGCAGCCAGCTGATCCCAGGGGGCTCCTACGAGCAGTACTTC.